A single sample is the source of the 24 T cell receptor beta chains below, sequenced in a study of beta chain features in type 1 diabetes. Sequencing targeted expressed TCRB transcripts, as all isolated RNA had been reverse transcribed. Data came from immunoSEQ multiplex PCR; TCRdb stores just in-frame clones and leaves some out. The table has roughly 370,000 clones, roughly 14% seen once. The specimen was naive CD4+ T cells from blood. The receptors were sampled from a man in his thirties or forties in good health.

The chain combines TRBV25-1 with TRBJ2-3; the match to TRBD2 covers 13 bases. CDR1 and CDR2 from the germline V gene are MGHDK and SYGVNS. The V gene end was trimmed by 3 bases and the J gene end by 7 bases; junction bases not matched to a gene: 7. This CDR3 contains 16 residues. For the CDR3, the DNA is TGTGCCAGCAGTGATACTAGCGGGGGGGCCCCCCATACGCAGTATTTT. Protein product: CASSDTSGGAPHTQYF.

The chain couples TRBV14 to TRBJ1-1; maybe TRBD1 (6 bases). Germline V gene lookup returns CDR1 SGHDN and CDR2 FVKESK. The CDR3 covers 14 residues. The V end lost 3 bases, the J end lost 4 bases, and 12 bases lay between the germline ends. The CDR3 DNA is TGTGCCAGCAGCCAGGAACAGGGAAGCACTGAAGCTTTCTTT. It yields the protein CASSQEQGSTEAFF.

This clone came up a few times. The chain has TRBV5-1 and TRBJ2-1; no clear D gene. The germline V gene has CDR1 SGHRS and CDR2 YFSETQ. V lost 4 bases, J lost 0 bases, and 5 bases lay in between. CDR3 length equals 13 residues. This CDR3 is CASSGVSYNEQFF. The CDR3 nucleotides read TGCGCCAGCAGCGGGGTCTCCTACAATGAGCAGTTCTTC.

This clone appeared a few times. The CDR3 region has the DNA TGTGCCAGCACCGTCGGGGGGGCCCAGTACTTC. It translates to CASTVGGAQYF. The gene calls are TRBV28 and TRBJ2-5, with 8 bases that match TRBD2. The trim removed 7 bases at V and 9 bases at J, leaving 4 bases unmatched. Per germline, CDR1 MDHEN and CDR2 SYDVKM. The CDR3 has 11 residues.

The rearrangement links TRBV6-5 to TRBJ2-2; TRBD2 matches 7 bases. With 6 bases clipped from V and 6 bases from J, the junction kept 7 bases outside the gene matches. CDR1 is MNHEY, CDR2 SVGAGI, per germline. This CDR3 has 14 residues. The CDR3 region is CASSLGGVSGELFF. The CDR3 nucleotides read TGTGCCAGCAGCCTGGGGGGGGTTTCCGGGGAGCTGTTTTTT.

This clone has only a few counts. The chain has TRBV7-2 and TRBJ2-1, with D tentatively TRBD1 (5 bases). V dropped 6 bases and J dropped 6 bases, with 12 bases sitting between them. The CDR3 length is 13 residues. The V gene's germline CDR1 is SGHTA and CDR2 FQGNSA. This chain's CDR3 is CASRGAGINEQFF. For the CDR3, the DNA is TGTGCCAGCAGGGGTGCAGGGATCAATGAGCAGTTCTTC.

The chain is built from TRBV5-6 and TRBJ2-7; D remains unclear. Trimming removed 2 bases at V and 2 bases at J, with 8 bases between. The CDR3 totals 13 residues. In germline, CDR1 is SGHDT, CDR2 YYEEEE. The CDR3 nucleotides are TGTGCCAGCAGCTTTGGACCCGCCTACGAGCAGTACTTC. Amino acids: CASSFGPAYEQYF.

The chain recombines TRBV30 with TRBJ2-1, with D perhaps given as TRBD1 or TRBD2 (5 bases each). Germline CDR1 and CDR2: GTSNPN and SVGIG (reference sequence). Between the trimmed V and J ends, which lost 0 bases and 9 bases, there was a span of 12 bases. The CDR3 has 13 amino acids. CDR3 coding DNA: TGTGCCTGGAGTGTACGGGACGGCGGTGAGCAGTTCTTC. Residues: CAWSVRDGGEQFF. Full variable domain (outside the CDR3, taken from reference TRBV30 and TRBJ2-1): SQTIHQWPATLVQPVGSPLSLECTVEGTSNPNLYWYRQAAGRGLQLLFYSVGIGQISSEVPQNLSASRPQDRQFILSSKKLLLSDSGFYLCAWSVRDGGEQFFGPGTRLTVL.

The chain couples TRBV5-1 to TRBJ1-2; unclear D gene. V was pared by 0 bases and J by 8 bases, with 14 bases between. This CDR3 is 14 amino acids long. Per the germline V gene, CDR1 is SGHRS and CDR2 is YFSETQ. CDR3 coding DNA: TGCGCCAGCAGCTTGGTTACAGCAGTTTTGGGCTACACCTTC. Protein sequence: CASSLVTAVLGYTF.

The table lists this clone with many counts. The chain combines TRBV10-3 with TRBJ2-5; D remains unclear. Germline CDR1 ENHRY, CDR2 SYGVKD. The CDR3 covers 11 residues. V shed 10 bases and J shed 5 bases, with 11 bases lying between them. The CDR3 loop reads CATRLVETQYF. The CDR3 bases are TGTGCCACACGGCTTGTCGAGACCCAGTACTTC.

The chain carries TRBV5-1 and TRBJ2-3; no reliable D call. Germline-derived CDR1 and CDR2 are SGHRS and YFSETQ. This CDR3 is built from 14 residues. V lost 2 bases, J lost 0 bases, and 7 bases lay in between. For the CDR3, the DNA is TGCGCCAGCAGCTTACGGCAGAGCACAGATACGCAGTATTTT. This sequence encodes CASSLRQSTDTQYF.

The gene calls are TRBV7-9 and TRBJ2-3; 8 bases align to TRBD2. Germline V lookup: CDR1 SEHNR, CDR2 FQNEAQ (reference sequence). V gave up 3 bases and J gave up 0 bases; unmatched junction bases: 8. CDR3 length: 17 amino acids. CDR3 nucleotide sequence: TGTGCCAGCAGCTTTCAACCGGGACTAGTAAGCACAGATACGCAGTATTTT. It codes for CASSFQPGLVSTDTQYF.

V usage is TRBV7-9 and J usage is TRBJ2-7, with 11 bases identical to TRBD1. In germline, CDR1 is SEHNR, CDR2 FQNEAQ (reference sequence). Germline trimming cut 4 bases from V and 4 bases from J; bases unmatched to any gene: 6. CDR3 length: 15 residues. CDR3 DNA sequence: TGTGCCAGCAGCTCCCTGGACAGGGGGCTATACGAGCAGTACTTC. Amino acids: CASSSLDRGLYEQYF. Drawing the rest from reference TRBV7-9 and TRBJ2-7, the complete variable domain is DTGVSQNPRHKITKRGQNVTFRCDPISEHNRLYWYRQTLGQGPEFLTYFQNEAQLEKSRLLSDRFSAERPKGSFSTLEIQRTEQGDSAMYLCASSSLDRGLYEQYFGPGTRLTVT.

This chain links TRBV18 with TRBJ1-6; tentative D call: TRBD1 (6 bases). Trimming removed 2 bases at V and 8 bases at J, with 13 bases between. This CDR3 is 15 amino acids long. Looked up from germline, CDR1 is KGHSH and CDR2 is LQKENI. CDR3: CASSPLDSGDSPLHF. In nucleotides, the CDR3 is TGTGCCAGCTCACCATTGGACAGCGGGGATTCACCCCTCCACTTT.

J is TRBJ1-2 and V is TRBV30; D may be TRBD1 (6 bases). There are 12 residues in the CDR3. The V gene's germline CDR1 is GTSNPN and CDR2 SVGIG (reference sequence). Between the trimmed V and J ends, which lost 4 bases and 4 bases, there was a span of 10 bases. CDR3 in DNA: TGTGCCTGGACAACAGGGACCTATGGCTACACCTTC. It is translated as CAWTTGTYGYTF. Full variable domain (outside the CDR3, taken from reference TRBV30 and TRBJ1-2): SQTIHQWPATLVQPVGSPLSLECTVEGTSNPNLYWYRQAAGRGLQLLFYSVGIGQISSEVPQNLSASRPQDRQFILSSKKLLLSDSGFYLCAWTTGTYGYTFGSGTRLTVV.

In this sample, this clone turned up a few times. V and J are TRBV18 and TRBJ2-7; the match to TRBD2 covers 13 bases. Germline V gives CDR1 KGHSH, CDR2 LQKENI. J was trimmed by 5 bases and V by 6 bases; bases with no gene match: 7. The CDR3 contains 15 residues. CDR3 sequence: CASSLGLAGVNEQYV. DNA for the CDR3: TGTGCCAGCTCCCTCGGACTAGCGGGAGTGAACGAGCAGTACGTC.

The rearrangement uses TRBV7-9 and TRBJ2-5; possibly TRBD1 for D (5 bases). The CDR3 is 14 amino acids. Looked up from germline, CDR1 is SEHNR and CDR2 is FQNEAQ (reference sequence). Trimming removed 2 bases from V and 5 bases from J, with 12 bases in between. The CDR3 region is CASSLSSGRETQYF. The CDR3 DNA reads TGTGCCAGCAGCTTAAGTTCAGGGCGGGAGACCCAGTACTTC.

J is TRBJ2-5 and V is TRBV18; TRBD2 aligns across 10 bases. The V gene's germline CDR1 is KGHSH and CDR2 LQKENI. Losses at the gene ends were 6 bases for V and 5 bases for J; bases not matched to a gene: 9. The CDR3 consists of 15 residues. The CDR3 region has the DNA TGTGCCAGCTCCCTACTAGCGGGGACAATGGAGACCCAGTACTTC. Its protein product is CASSLLAGTMETQYF.

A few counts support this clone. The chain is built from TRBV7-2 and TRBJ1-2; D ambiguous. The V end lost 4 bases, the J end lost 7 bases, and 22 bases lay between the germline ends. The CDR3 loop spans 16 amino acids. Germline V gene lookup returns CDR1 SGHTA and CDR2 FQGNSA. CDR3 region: CASSYPARGRSGGYTF. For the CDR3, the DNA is TGTGCCAGCAGCTACCCCGCCCGGGGTCGATCGGGTGGCTACACCTTC.

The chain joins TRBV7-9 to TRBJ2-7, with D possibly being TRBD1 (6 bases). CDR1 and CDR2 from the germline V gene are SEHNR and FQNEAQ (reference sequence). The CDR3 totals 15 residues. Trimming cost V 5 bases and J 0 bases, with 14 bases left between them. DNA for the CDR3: TGTGCCAGCAGCGTCGGACAGCTCAGCTCCTACGAGCAGTACTTC. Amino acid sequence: CASSVGQLSSYEQYF. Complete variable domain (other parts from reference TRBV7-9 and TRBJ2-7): DTGVSQNPRHKITKRGQNVTFRCDPISEHNRLYWYRQTLGQGPEFLTYFQNEAQLEKSRLLSDRFSAERPKGSFSTLEIQRTEQGDSAMYLCASSVGQLSSYEQYFGPGTRLTVT.

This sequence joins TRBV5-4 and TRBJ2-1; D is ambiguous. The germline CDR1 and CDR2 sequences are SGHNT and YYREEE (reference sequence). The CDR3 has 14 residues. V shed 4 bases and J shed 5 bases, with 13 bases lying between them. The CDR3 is CASSQPGGDNEQFF. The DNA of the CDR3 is TGTGCCAGCAGCCAGCCGGGTGGAGACAATGAGCAGTTCTTC.

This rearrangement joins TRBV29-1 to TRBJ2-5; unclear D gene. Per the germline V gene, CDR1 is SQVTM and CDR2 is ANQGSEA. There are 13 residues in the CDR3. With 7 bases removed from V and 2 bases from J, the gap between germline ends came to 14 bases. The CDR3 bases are TGCAGCGCCCTTAACCGGTTTCAAGAGACCCAGTACTTC. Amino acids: CSALNRFQETQYF.

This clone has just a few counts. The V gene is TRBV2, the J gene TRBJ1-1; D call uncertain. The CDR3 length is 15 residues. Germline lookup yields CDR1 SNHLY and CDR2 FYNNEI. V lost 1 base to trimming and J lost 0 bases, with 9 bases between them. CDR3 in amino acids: CASSEGIPVNTEAFF. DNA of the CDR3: TGTGCCAGCAGTGAAGGCATCCCAGTGAACACTGAAGCTTTCTTT.

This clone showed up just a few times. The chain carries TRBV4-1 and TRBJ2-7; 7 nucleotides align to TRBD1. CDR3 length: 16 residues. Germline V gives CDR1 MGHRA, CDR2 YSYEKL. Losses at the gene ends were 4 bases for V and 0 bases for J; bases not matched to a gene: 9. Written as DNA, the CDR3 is TGCGCCAGCAGCCTGGATAGGGGGCCTTCCTCCTACGAGCAGTACTTC. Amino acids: CASSLDRGPSSYEQYF.